The T cell receptor (beta chain) described here comes from a study of blood T cells in healthy people across ages. The donors, healthy Caucasians from Russia, were aged roughly 6 to 90. Peripheral blood from each donor was collected in a volume of approximately 9.5 milliliters. It was with a sample-barcoded 5' primer and a J-beta primer mix that a second PCR of roughly 7 to 11 cycles was run. A tag from a template-switch adaptor with 12 random nucleotides marked each cDNA molecule. TCRdb re-called the 5' RACE reads through MiXCR, storing one row per CDR3 protein. The sample includes 980,000 or so distinct CDR3 sequences, around 49% of them seen just once. Germline loops: CDR1 SQVTM, CDR2 ANQGSEA. This CDR3 region has 12 residues. Between the trimmed V and J ends, which lost 5 bases and 2 bases, there was a span of 10 bases. This clonotype was picked up a small number of times.

Sequencing was performed on blood. This chain uses TRBV29-1 with TRBJ2-7; D remains unclear. The sequence came from a man aged 25 to 40 in good health. The CDR3 protein is CSVLVSPYEQYF. The CDR3 region has the DNA TGCAGCGTTCTGGTCAGTCCCTACGAGCAGTACTTC.